Presented here are 20 T cell receptor beta chains from one specimen sequenced in a study of shared clonotypes between healthy human individuals. The repertoire was sequenced with immunoSEQ multiplex PCR; TCRdb's copy has only in-frame clones and lacks some. The table has some 1.5 million clones, around 95% seen once. The sequenced material came from naive CD4+ T cells sorted from blood. Subset defined: CD45RA+ positively selected. The receptors shown here come from a man aged 30 to 45 in good health.

The J gene is TRBJ2-7, the V gene TRBV15; 8 bases fit TRBD1. The trim removed 2 bases at V and 6 bases at J, leaving 3 bases unmatched. Germline CDR1 reads LNHNV; CDR2 reads YYDKDF (reference sequence). The CDR3 spans 13 residues. The CDR3 reads CATSRLDRGEQYF. The CDR3 DNA sequence: TGTGCCACCAGCAGACTCGACAGGGGCGAGCAGTACTTC. The full variable domain, completed using reference TRBV15 and TRBJ2-7, is DAMVIQNPRYQVTQFGKPVTLSCSQTLNHNVMYWYQQKSSQAPKLLFHYYDKDFNNEADTPDNFQSRRPNTSFCFLDIRSPGLGDTAMYLCATSRLDRGEQYFGPGTRLTVT.

This chain joins TRBV13 and TRBJ2-5, with TRBD2 matching 9 bases. CDR3 length: 14 amino acids. V shed 5 bases and J 4 bases; nucleotides not matched to a gene: 5. CDR1 and CDR2 (germline): PRHDT, FYEKMQ (reference sequence). CDR3 region: CASSIAGVGETQYF. Written as DNA, the CDR3 is TGTGCCAGCAGCATAGCGGGAGTGGGAGAGACCCAGTACTTC.

V and J are TRBV18 and TRBJ2-7, with 7 bases fitting TRBD1. The CDR3 consists of 17 residues. Trimming cost V 6 bases and J 0 bases; bases outside gene matches: 14. The V gene's germline CDR1 is KGHSH and CDR2 LQKENI. DNA of the CDR3: TGTGCCAGCTCTCCATTAGGGACAGCGAGTAGCTCCTACGAGCAGTACTTC. Encoded protein: CASSPLGTASSSYEQYF.

The chain is built from TRBV6-6 and TRBJ2-2; 9 nucleotides match TRBD2. Germline trimming cut 10 bases from V and 6 bases from J; bases unmatched to any gene: 9. Germline V gene lookup returns CDR1 MNHNY and CDR2 SVGAGI (reference sequence). The CDR3 sequence is 14 residues long. In DNA form, the CDR3 reads TGTGCCACCAACGTGCTAGCGGGGCCCGGGGAGCTGTTTTTT. This translates into CATNVLAGPGELFF.

J is TRBJ2-5 and V is TRBV15; 7 nucleotides align to TRBD1. CDR1 is LNHNV and CDR2 is YYDKDF in the germline V gene (reference sequence). The CDR3 is made up of 14 amino acids. The V and J ends lost 5 bases and 5 bases, in that order; junction bases with no gene match: 8. The CDR3 DNA reads as TGTGCCACCAGCGGATACAGGGGCCAGGAGACCCAGTACTTC. As protein: CATSGYRGQETQYF.

This chain connects TRBV9 to TRBJ2-2; 8 nucleotides align to TRBD2. The CDR3 contains 16 residues. The V segment lost 0 bases and the J segment 3 bases; nucleotides outside the gene matches: 4. Germline assignment: CDR1 SGDLS and CDR2 YYNGEE. CDR3 amino acids: CASSVGPAGDTGELFF. As DNA, the CDR3 is TGTGCCAGCAGCGTAGGCCCAGCGGGAGACACCGGGGAGCTGTTTTTT.

Remarks on this clone: The same CDR3 also results from other DNA sequences found in this sample. The chain links TRBV7-2 to TRBJ2-3; D ambiguous. V was cut by 1 base and J by 3 bases, with 5 bases left in between. The CDR3 is 13 residues long. Germline loops: CDR1 SGHTA, CDR2 FQGNSA. The CDR3 bases are TGTGCCAGCAGCTTAGTCCGGACAGATACGCAGTATTTT. Protein: CASSLVRTDTQYF. Filled out from reference TRBV7-2 and TRBJ2-3, the complete variable domain reads GAGVSQSPSNKVTEKGKDVELRCDPISGHTALYWYRQSLGQGLEFLIYFQGNSAPDKSGLPSDRFSAERTGGSVSTLTIQRTQQEDSAVYLCASSLVRTDTQYFGPGTRLTVL.

Here the CDR3 DNA reads TGTGCCAGCAGGCTCGGACCAGTGTACGAGCAGTACTTC. This codes for CASRLGPVYEQYF. The V call is TRBV28, the J call TRBJ2-7; no definite D call. Trimming left V 6 bases short and J 4 bases short, with 13 bases between. Germline CDR1 and CDR2: MDHEN and SYDVKM. This CDR3 is 13 amino acids long.

In the case of this clone: The junction shows a germline mismatch at one end, possibly a read error. This sequence joins TRBV14 and TRBJ1-3; D is ambiguous. This CDR3 is built from 12 residues. CDR1 is SGHDN and CDR2 is FVKESK in the germline V gene. CDR3 amino acids: CASSQDPYHVLF. In DNA form, the CDR3 reads TGTGCCAGCAGCCAAGATCCGTACCACGTACTATTT.

This chain connects TRBV18 to TRBJ1-2, with D unclear. V dropped 2 bases and J dropped 8 bases, with 18 bases sitting between them. This CDR3 has 15 residues. Germline lookup yields CDR1 KGHSH and CDR2 LQKENI. The CDR3, as DNA: TGTGCCAGCTCACCAACAGTTGGCAAGGAAAGAGGCTACACCTTC. Residues: CASSPTVGKERGYTF. The whole variable domain, remainder taken from reference TRBV18 and TRBJ1-2, is NAGVMQNPRHLVRRRGQEARLRCSPMKGHSHVYWYRQLPEEGLKFMVYLQKENIIDESGMPKERFSAEFPKEGPSILRIQQVVRGDSAAYFCASSPTVGKERGYTFGSGTRLTVV.

The chain uses TRBV28 and TRBJ1-1; 9 positions agree with TRBD1. This CDR3 has 12 residues. V was clipped by 10 bases and J by 8 bases; unmatched bases: 8. Per the germline V gene, CDR1 is MDHEN and CDR2 is SYDVKM. The CDR3 loop is CATQGQGLEAFF. The DNA of the CDR3 is TGTGCCACCCAGGGACAGGGCTTAGAAGCTTTCTTT.

In this sample, this clone turned up once. The J gene is TRBJ1-1, the V gene TRBV6-1; a possible D gene is TRBD1 (5 bases). Germline V gene data show CDR1 as MNHNS and CDR2 as SASEGT. The CDR3 spans 13 residues. V was pared by 4 bases and J by 10 bases, with 16 bases between. The CDR3 DNA reads as TGTGCCAGCAGTGGGATCCCCTGGACAAGAGCTTTCTTT. It yields the protein CASSGIPWTRAFF.

In nucleotides, the CDR3 is TGTGCCAGCAGTACAGGGACCTCCTACAATGAGCAGTTCTTC. This encodes CASSTGTSYNEQFF. The chain joins TRBV28 to TRBJ2-1, with D maybe TRBD1 (6 bases). Germline-derived CDR1 and CDR2 are MDHEN and SYDVKM. Trimming cost V 5 bases and J 0 bases, with 8 bases left between them. The CDR3 extends over 14 amino acids.

The J gene is TRBJ2-7, the V gene TRBV29-1; D remains ambiguous. There are 13 residues in the CDR3. Trimming pared 6 bases from V and 5 bases from J, leaving 17 bases between. CDR1 is SQVTM, CDR2 ANQGSEA, per germline. The CDR3 spells CSVSWGNQDEQYF. The CDR3 DNA reads as TGCAGCGTCTCTTGGGGAAACCAAGACGAGCAGTACTTC.

The CDR3 DNA follows: TGCAGCGTTCAGGACAGATTACACTCCTACGAGCAGTACTTC. Translating gives CSVQDRLHSYEQYF. The J gene is TRBJ2-7, the V gene TRBV29-1, with D possibly being TRBD1 (6 bases). CDR3 length: 14 amino acids. The V gene's germline CDR1 is SQVTM and CDR2 ANQGSEA. Trimming pared 5 bases from V and 0 bases from J, leaving 14 bases between.

The V gene is TRBV28, the J gene TRBJ1-4; D might be TRBD1 (5 bases). This CDR3 spans 14 amino acids. CDR1 MDHEN and CDR2 SYDVKM come from the germline V gene. V was pared by 8 bases and J by 7 bases, with 17 bases between. DNA for the CDR3: TGTGCCAGCTGCGCAGGGTCCGAAGGTGAAAAACTGTTTTTT. Its protein is CASCAGSEGEKLFF. The full variable domain, its missing parts supplied by reference TRBV28 and TRBJ1-4, is DVKVTQSSRYLVKRTGEKVFLECVQDMDHENMFWYRQDPGLGLRLIYFSYDVKMKEKGDIPEGYSVSREKKERFSLILESASTNQTSMYLCASCAGSEGEKLFFGSGTQLSVL.

CDR3 nucleotide sequence: TGTGCCAGCAGTGTTGGGACAGGGGGCTTTGCGTACGAGCAGTACTTC. This sequence encodes CASSVGTGGFAYEQYF. The V call is TRBV5-4, the J call TRBJ2-7, with TRBD1 matching 12 bases. V lost 5 bases to trimming and J lost 4 bases; unmatched junction nucleotides: 10. There are 16 residues in the CDR3. CDR1 SGHNT and CDR2 YYREEE come from the germline V gene (reference sequence). Full variable domain (rest looked up from reference TRBV5-4 and TRBJ2-7): ETGVTQSPTHLIKTRGQQVTLRCSSQSGHNTVSWYQQALGQGPQFIFQYYREEENGRGNFPPRFSGLQFPNYSSELNVNALELDDSALYLCASSVGTGGFAYEQYFGPGTRLTVT.

V and J are TRBV18 and TRBJ1-2; unclear D gene. Germline V CDR1 and CDR2: KGHSH, LQKENI. CDR3 size: 13 residues. V gave up 6 bases and J gave up 4 bases, with 12 bases separating them. CDR3 DNA: TGTGCCAGCTCCCCAGACGGCGCCTATGGCTACACCTTC. It codes for CASSPDGAYGYTF.

V gene TRBV7-9 combines with J gene TRBJ2-7; unclear D gene. This CDR3 comprises 12 residues. V was pared by 3 bases and J by 3 bases, with 6 bases between. Germline lookup yields CDR1 SEHNR and CDR2 FQNEAQ (reference sequence). The CDR3: CASSFKGYEQYF. In nucleotides, the CDR3 is TGTGCCAGCAGCTTTAAGGGCTACGAGCAGTACTTC.

The chain combines TRBV7-6 with TRBJ2-7; 7 bases are shared with TRBD2. Trimming removed 5 bases from V and 0 bases from J; junction bases left unmatched: 4. The germline V gene has CDR1 SGHVS and CDR2 FNYEAQ. This CDR3 region has 14 residues. In nucleotides, the CDR3 is TGTGCCAGCAGCCGCGGGACTACCTCCTACGAGCAGTACTTC. The encoded protein is CASSRGTTSYEQYF. Variable domain in full (rest from reference TRBV7-6 and TRBJ2-7): GAGVSQSPRYKVTKRGQDVALRCDPISGHVSLYWYRQALGQGPEFLTYFNYEAQQDKSGLPNDRFSAERPEGSISTLTIQRTEQRDSAMYRCASSRGTTSYEQYFGPGTRLTVT.